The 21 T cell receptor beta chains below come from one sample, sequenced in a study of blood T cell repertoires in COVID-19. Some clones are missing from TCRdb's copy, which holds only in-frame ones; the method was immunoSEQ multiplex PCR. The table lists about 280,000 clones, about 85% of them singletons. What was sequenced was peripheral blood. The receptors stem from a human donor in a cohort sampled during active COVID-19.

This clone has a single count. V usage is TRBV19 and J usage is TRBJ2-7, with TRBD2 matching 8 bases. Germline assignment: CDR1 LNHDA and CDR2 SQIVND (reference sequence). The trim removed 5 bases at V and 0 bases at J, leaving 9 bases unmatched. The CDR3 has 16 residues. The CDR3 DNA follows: TGTGCCAGTAGTCCCTCCGGGACTAGGAACTCCTACGAGCAGTACTTC. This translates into CASSPSGTRNSYEQYF.

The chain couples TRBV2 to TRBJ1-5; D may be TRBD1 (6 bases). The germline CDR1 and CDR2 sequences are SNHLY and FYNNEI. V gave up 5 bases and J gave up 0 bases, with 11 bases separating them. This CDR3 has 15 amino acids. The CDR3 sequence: CASSSGADSNQPQHF. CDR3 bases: TGTGCCAGCAGTTCAGGGGCCGATAGCAATCAGCCCCAGCATTTT.

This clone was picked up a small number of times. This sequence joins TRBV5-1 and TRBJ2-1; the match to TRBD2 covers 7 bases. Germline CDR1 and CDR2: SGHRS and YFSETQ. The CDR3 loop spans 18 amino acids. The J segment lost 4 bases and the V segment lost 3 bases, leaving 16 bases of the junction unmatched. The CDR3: CASSSGLDRSLGYNEQFF. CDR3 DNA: TGCGCCAGCAGCTCCGGACTAGACCGATCCTTGGGGTACAATGAGCAGTTCTTC. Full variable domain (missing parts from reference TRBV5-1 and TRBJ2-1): KAGVTQTPRYLIKTRGQQVTLSCSPISGHRSVSWYQQTPGQGLQFLFEYFSETQRNKGNFPGRFSGRQFSNSRSEMNVSTLELGDSALYLCASSSGLDRSLGYNEQFFGPGTRLTVL.

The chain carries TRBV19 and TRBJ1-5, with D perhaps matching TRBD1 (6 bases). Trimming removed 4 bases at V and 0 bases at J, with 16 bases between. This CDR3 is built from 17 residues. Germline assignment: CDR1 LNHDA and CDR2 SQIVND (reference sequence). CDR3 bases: TGTGCCAGTAGTACCCTCGTCTCAGGGGTTAGCAATCAGCCCCAGCATTTT. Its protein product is CASSTLVSGVSNQPQHF. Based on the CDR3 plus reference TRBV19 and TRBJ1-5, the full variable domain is DGGITQSPKYLFRKEGQNVTLSCEQNLNHDAMYWYRQDPGQGLRLIYYSQIVNDFQKGDIAEGYSVSREKKESFPLTVTSAQKNPTAFYLCASSTLVSGVSNQPQHFGDGTRLSIL.

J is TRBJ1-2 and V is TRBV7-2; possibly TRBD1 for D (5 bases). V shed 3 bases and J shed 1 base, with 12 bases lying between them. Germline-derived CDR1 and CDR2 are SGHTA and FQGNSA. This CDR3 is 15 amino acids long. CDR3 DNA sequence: TGTGCCAGCAGCTTCTCGACAGTGCTTAACTATGGCTACACCTTC. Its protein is CASSFSTVLNYGYTF.

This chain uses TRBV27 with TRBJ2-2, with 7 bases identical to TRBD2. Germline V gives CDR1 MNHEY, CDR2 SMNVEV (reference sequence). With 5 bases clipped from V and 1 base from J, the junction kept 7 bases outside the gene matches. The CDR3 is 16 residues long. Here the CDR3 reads CASSASGRLNTGELFF. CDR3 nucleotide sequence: TGTGCCAGCAGTGCTAGCGGCAGATTGAACACCGGGGAGCTGTTTTTT.

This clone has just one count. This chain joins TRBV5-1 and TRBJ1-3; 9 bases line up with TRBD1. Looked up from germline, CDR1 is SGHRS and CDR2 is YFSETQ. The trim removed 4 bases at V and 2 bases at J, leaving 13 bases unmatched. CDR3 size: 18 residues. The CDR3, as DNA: TGCGCCAGCAGCCCAATGACAGGGGGACCTCGAGCTGGAAACACCATATATTTT. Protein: CASSPMTGGPRAGNTIYF.

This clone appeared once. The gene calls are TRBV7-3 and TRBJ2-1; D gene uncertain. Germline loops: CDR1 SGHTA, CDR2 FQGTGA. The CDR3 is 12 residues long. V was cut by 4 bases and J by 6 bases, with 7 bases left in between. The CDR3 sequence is CASSSSRNEQFF. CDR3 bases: TGTGCCAGCAGCTCCTCGCGCAATGAGCAGTTCTTC.

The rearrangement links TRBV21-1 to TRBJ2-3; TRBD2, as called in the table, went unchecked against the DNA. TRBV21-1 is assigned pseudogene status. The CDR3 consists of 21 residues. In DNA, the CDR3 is TGTGCCACCCCGTGCGAGGCGGGAGGGACTAGCGGGAGCGGGGCCACAGATACGCAGTATTTT. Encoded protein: CATPCEAGGTSGSGATDTQYF.

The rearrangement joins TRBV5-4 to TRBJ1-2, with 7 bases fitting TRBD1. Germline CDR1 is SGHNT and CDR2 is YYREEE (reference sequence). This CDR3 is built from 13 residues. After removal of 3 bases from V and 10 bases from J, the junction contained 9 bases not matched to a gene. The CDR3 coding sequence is TGTGCCAGCAGCTCCGACAGGGTTCCAGCCTACACCTTC. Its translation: CASSSDRVPAYTF.

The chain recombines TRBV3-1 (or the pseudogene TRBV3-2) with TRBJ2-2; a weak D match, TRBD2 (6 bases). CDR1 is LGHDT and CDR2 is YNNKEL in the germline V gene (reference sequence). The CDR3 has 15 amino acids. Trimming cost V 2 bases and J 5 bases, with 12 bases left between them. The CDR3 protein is CASSQTGLVTGELFF. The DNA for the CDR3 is TGTGCCAGCAGCCAAACGGGACTGGTTACCGGGGAGCTGTTTTTT.

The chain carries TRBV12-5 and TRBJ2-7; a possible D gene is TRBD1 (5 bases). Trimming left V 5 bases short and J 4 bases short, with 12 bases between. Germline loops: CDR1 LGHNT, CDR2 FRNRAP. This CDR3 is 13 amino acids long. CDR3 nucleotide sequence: TGTGCTAGTGGTATTTGGGGCGGATACGAGCAGTACTTC. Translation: CASGIWGGYEQYF. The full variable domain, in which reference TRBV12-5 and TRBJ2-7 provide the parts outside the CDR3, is DARVTQTPRHKVTEMGQEVTMRCQPILGHNTVFWYRQTMMQGLELLAYFRNRAPLDDSGMPKDRFSAEMPDATLATLKIQPSEPRDSAVYFCASGIWGGYEQYFGPGTRLTVT.

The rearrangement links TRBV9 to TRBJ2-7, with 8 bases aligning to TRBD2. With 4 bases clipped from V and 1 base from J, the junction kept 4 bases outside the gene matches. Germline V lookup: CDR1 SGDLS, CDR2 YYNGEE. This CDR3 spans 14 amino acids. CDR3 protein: CASSRAGGSYEQYF. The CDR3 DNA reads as TGTGCCAGCAGCCGTGCGGGGGGATCCTACGAGCAGTACTTC.

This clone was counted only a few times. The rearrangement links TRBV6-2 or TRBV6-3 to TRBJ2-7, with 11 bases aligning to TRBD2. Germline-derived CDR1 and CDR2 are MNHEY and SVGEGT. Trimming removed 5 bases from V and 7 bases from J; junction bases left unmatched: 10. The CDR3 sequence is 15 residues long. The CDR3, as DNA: TGTGCCAGCAGTACCTTACTAGCGGGAGTGGTTGAGCAGTACTTC. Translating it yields CASSTLLAGVVEQYF.

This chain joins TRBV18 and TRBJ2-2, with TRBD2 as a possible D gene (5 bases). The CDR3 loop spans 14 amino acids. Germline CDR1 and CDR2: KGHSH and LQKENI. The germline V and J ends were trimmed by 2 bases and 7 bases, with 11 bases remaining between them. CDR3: CASSPIGGIGELFF. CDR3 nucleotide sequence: TGTGCCAGCTCACCAATTGGAGGAATCGGGGAGCTGTTTTTT.

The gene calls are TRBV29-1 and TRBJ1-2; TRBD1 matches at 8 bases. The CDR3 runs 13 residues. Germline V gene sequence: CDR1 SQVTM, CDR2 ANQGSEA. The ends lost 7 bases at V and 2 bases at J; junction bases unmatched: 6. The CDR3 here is CSAGQGVNYGYTF. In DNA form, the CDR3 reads TGCAGCGCTGGACAGGGAGTCAACTATGGCTACACCTTC. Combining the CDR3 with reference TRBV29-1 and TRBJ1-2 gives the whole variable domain SAVISQKPSRDICQRGTSLTIQCQVDSQVTMMFWYRQQPGQSLTLIATANQGSEATYESGFVIDKFPISRPNLTFSTLTVSNMSPEDSSIYLCSAGQGVNYGYTFGSGTRLTVV.

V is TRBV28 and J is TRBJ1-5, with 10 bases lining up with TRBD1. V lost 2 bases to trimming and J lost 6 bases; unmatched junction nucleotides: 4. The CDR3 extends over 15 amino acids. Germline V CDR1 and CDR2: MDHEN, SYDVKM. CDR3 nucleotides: TGTGCCAGCAGTTTACGACAGGGGGCCGGTCAGCCCCAGCATTTT. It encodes CASSLRQGAGQPQHF.

The DNA of the CDR3 is TGTGCCACCAGTGATTTGAAGGGGAGGAAGAATCAGCCCCAGCATTTT. The encoded protein is CATSDLKGRKNQPQHF. The V gene is TRBV24-1, the J gene TRBJ1-5; the D gene is possibly TRBD1 (5 bases). The V gene's germline CDR1 is KGHDR and CDR2 SFDVKD. V was clipped by 0 bases and J by 4 bases, with 12 bases between them. The CDR3 runs to 16 residues.

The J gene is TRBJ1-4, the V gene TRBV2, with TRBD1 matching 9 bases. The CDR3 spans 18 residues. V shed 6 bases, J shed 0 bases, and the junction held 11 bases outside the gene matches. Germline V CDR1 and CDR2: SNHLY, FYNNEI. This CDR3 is CASRRGQGYLATNEKLFF. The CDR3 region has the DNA TGTGCCAGCAGGAGGGGACAGGGTTACTTGGCAACTAATGAAAAACTGTTTTTT. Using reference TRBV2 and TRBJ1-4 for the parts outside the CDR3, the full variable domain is EPEVTQTPSHQVTQMGQEVILRCVPISNHLYFYWYRQILGQKVEFLVSFYNNEISEKSEIFDDQFSVERPDGSNFTLKIRSTKLEDSAMYFCASRRGQGYLATNEKLFFGSGTQLSVL.

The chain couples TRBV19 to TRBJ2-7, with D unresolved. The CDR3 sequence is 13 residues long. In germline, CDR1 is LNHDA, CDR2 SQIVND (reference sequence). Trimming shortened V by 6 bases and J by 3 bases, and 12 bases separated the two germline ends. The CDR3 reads CASSATLVYEQYF. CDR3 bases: TGTGCCAGTAGCGCCACGCTAGTCTACGAGCAGTACTTC.

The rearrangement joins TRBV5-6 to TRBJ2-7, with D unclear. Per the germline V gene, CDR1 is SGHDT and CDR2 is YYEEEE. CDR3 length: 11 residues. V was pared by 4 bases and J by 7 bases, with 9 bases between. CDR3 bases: TGTGCCAGCAGCGCTGCGTCGGAGCAGTACTTC. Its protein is CASSAASEQYF.